The 12 T cell receptor beta chains below were found in one sample sequenced in a study of blood T cell repertoires in COVID-19. Data came from immunoSEQ multiplex PCR; TCRdb stores just in-frame clones and leaves some out. The sample lists about 210,000 clones, 85% seen once, with roughly 5% in the top ten. Sequenced input: peripheral blood. Receptor source: a man over 45 with COVID-19, enrolled during active disease.

This clone occurred a few times. The V gene is TRBV24-1, the J gene TRBJ2-3, with a possible D match to TRBD2 (6 bases). The CDR3 loop spans 17 amino acids. Germline assignment: CDR1 KGHDR and CDR2 SFDVKD. V was pared by 0 bases and J by 3 bases, with 15 bases between. In nucleotides, the CDR3 is TGTGCCACCAGTGATTTGGCTTCCGCGGGGCTTACAGATACGCAGTATTTT. Its translation: CATSDLASAGLTDTQYF.

In the case of this clone: A much larger clone lies one base from this, so it may be a read error. This chain connects TRBV7-3 to TRBJ2-2; D is uncertain. The CDR3 runs 14 residues. V lost 3 bases to trimming and J lost 1 base, with 6 bases between them. Germline lookup yields CDR1 SGHTA and CDR2 FQGTGA. The CDR3 loop reads CASSFNWNTGELFF. The CDR3 region has the DNA TGTGCCAGCAGCTTTAACTGGAACACCGGGGAGCTGTTTTTT.

The rearrangement uses TRBV21-1 and TRBJ1-1; no check of the table's D call, TRBD1, against the DNA was made. TRBV21-1 is labeled a pseudogene. The CDR3 loop spans 15 amino acids. The CDR3 sequence: CASSKEGEMNTEAFF. CDR3 nucleotide sequence: TGTGCCAGCAGCAAAGAAGGGGAAATGAACACTGAAGCTTTCTTT.

The chain links TRBV3-1 (or the pseudogene TRBV3-2) to TRBJ2-2, with D unclear. CDR3 size: 12 residues. V was clipped by 2 bases and J by 8 bases, with 6 bases between them. The germline V gene encodes CDR1 LGHDT and CDR2 YNNKEL (reference sequence). In DNA form, the CDR3 reads TGTGCCAGCAGCCAACCCGGGGGGGAGCTGTTTTTT. It yields the protein CASSQPGGELFF.

The V call is TRBV5-1, the J call TRBJ2-7, with D tentatively TRBD1 (6 bases). The CDR3 totals 13 residues. Trimming pared 5 bases from V and 0 bases from J, leaving 9 bases between. Germline CDR1 SGHRS, CDR2 YFSETQ. The CDR3 DNA follows: TGCGCCAGCAGACAGGGTAGCTCCTACGAGCAGTACTTC. It codes for CASRQGSSYEQYF.

The chain uses TRBV18 and TRBJ1-1, with TRBD1 as a possible D gene (5 bases). Per the germline V gene, CDR1 is KGHSH and CDR2 is LQKENI. This CDR3 contains 14 residues. The V end lost 3 bases, the J end lost 2 bases, and 10 bases lay between the germline ends. CDR3 sequence (DNA): TGTGCCAGCTCACCGGGGCAGTATAACACTGAAGCTTTCTTT. This codes for CASSPGQYNTEAFF.

The chain carries TRBV5-1 and TRBJ2-5; 7 bases are a match to TRBD1. The CDR3 has 14 amino acids. Unmatched junction bases numbered 3, after V lost 2 bases and J lost 2 bases. Looked up from germline, CDR1 is SGHRS and CDR2 is YFSETQ. The DNA for the CDR3 is TGCGCCAGCAGCTTTGGGACAGCTCAAGAGACCCAGTACTTC. It encodes CASSFGTAQETQYF.

V is TRBV5-4 and J is TRBJ2-5, with 13 bases identical to TRBD2. Trimming removed 2 bases from V and 5 bases from J; junction bases left unmatched: 3. The CDR3 length is 15 residues. Germline V gene data show CDR1 as SGHNT and CDR2 as YYREEE (reference sequence). CDR3 DNA sequence: TGTGCCAGCAGCTTACTAGCGGGGGGGAACGAGACCCAGTACTTC. This encodes CASSLLAGGNETQYF.

The chain is built from TRBV12-3 or TRBV12-4 and TRBJ2-5, with D tentatively TRBD1 (5 bases). Trimming cost V 8 bases and J 2 bases, with 9 bases left between them. The CDR3 is 12 residues long. CDR3 in amino acids: CASADRQETQYF. CDR3 in DNA: TGTGCCAGCGCTGACAGACAAGAGACCCAGTACTTC.

This clone was detected a few times. J is TRBJ2-7 and V is TRBV11-2, with D tentatively TRBD2 (6 bases). Deletions cut 5 bases from V and 0 bases from J, with 17 bases between. The CDR3 loop spans 16 amino acids. Germline CDR1 reads SGHAT; CDR2 reads FQNNGV. The CDR3 sequence is CASSPGDPSGSYEQYF. The DNA of the CDR3 is TGTGCCAGCAGCCCGGGGGACCCCTCGGGCTCCTACGAGCAGTACTTC.

The V gene is TRBV4-1, the J gene TRBJ2-5; D might be TRBD2 (5 bases). CDR3 length: 14 amino acids. Trimming removed 0 bases from V and 2 bases from J, with 7 bases in between. Germline V gives CDR1 MGHRA, CDR2 YSYEKL. CDR3 loop: CASSQEPGQETQYF. The CDR3 DNA reads TGCGCCAGCAGCCAAGAACCGGGGCAAGAGACCCAGTACTTC.

V and J are TRBV9 and TRBJ1-2; 7 bases are shared with TRBD1. Germline lookup yields CDR1 SGDLS and CDR2 YYNGEE. The CDR3 contains 15 residues. V gave up 0 bases and J gave up 1 base; unmatched junction bases: 3. CDR3 bases: TGTGCCAGCAGCGTAGGGGGACAGTTTAACTATGGCTACACCTTC. This translates into CASSVGGQFNYGYTF.